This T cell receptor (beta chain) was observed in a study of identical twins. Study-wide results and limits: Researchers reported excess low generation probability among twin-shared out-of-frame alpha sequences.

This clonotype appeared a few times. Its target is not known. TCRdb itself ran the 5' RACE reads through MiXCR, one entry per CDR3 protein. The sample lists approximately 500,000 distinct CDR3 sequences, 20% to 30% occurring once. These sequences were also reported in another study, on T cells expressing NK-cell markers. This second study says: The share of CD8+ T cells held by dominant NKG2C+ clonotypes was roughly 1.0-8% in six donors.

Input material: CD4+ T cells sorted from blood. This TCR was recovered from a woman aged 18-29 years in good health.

The CDR3 DNA sequence: TGTGCCAGCAGTTACATGGGGGACACCGGGGAGCTGTTTTTT. Encoded protein: CASSYMGDTGELFF. The J gene is TRBJ2-2, the V gene TRBV6-2 or TRBV6-3; D could derive from TRBD1 or TRBD2 (5 bases each). Trimming shortened V by 2 bases and J by 3 bases, and 7 bases separated the two germline ends. Germline loops: CDR1 MNHEY, CDR2 SVGEGT. This CDR3 has 14 residues.